One sample yielded the 5 T cell receptor beta chains listed below, sequenced in a study of chemoradiotherapy in HPV16-positive cancers. Some clones are missing from TCRdb's copy, which holds only in-frame ones; the method was immunoSEQ multiplex PCR. The table records some 11,000 clones, roughly 73% of them present only once. This specimen was acquired from a patient who underwent chemoradiotherapy. The receptors stem from a human donor with HPV-associated anogenital cancer.

The genes are TRBV5-7 and TRBJ2-3; the D is unclear. TRBV5-7 is assigned to the ORF class and has an uncertain function. Between the trimmed V and J ends, which lost 1 base and 6 bases, there was a span of 6 bases. The CDR3 consists of 12 residues. The CDR3 DNA reads TGTGCCAGCAGCTTGTTATTGGATACGCAGTATTTT. It yields the protein CASSLLLDTQYF.

The rearrangement uses TRBV18 and TRBJ1-3; D gene unclear. Trimming cost V 6 bases and J 0 bases, with 18 bases left between them. The CDR3 consists of 17 residues. Germline V CDR1 and CDR2: KGHSH, LQKENI. The DNA of the CDR3 is TGTGCCAGCTCCCCTAACTACCTGGGCAGCTCTGGAAACACCATATATTTT. Protein sequence: CASSPNYLGSSGNTIYF.

This clone occurred once. The chain joins TRBV6-5 to TRBJ1-2; 8 bases fit TRBD1. V lost 5 bases to trimming and J lost 10 bases; unmatched junction nucleotides: 12. The CDR3 is 14 amino acids. CDR1 and CDR2 from the germline V gene are MNHEY and SVGAGI. The CDR3 DNA reads TGTGCCAGCAGTCACGACAGGGGAAGACTTCTCTACACCTTC. Its translation: CASSHDRGRLLYTF.

This chain connects TRBV21-1 to TRBJ1-2; no DNA check was done on the table's D call, TRBD1. TRBV21-1 is a listed pseudogene. The length of the CDR3 is 17 residues. In DNA, the CDR3 is TGTGCCAGCAGCAGTCCCGGGACAGGGCAAGGTGAGTATGGCTACACCTTC. Translating gives CASSSPGTGQGEYGYTF.

This clone showed up just a few times. This chain joins TRBV5-1 and TRBJ2-5, with 8 positions matching TRBD2. The ends lost 5 bases at V and 4 bases at J; junction bases unmatched: 13. This CDR3 is 16 amino acids long. The germline gives CDR1 SGHRS, CDR2 YFSETQ. CDR3 residues: CASRGASGLYGETQYF. The CDR3 nucleotides are TGCGCCAGCAGGGGGGCTAGCGGGCTCTATGGAGAGACCCAGTACTTC.